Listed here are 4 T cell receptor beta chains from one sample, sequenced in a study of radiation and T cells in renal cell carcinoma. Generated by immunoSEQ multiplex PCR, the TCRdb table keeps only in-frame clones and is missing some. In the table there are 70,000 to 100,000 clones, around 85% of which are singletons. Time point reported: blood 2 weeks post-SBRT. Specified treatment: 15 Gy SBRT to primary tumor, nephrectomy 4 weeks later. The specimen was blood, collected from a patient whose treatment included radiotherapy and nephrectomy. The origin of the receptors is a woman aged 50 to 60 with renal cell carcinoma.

CDR3: CASSLKGQGRADTQYF. The DNA of the CDR3 is TGTGCCAGCAGTTTAAAGGGACAGGGTAGGGCAGATACGCAGTATTTT. This chain connects TRBV27 to TRBJ2-3; TRBD1 aligns across 9 bases. The J segment lost 4 bases and the V segment lost 2 bases, leaving 7 bases of the junction unmatched. CDR1 MNHEY and CDR2 SMNVEV come from the germline V gene (reference sequence). There are 16 residues in the CDR3.

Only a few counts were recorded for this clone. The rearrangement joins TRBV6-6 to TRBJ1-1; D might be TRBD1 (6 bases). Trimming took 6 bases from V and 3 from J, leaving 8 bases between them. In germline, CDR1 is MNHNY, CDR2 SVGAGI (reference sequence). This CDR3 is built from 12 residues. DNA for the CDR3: TGTGCCAGCAGCGCAGGGGACACTGAAGCTTTCTTT. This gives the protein CASSAGDTEAFF.

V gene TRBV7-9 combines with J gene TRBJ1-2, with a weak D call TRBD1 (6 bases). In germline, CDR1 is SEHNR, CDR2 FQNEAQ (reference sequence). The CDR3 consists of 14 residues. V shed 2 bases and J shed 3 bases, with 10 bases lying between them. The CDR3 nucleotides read TGTGCCAGCAGCTTATCGGGGGGCGACTATGGCTACACCTTC. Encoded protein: CASSLSGGDYGYTF.

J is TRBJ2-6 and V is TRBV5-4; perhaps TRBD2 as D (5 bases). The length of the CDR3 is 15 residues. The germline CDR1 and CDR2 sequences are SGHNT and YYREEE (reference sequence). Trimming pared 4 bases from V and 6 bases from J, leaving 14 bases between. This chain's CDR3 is CASSLGILQANVLTF. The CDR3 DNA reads TGTGCCAGCAGCCTCGGGATTTTACAGGCCAACGTCCTGACTTTC. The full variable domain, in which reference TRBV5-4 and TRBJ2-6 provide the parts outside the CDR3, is ETGVTQSPTHLIKTRGQQVTLRCSSQSGHNTVSWYQQALGQGPQFIFQYYREEENGRGNFPPRFSGLQFPNYSSELNVNALELDDSALYLCASSLGILQANVLTFGAGSRLTVL.